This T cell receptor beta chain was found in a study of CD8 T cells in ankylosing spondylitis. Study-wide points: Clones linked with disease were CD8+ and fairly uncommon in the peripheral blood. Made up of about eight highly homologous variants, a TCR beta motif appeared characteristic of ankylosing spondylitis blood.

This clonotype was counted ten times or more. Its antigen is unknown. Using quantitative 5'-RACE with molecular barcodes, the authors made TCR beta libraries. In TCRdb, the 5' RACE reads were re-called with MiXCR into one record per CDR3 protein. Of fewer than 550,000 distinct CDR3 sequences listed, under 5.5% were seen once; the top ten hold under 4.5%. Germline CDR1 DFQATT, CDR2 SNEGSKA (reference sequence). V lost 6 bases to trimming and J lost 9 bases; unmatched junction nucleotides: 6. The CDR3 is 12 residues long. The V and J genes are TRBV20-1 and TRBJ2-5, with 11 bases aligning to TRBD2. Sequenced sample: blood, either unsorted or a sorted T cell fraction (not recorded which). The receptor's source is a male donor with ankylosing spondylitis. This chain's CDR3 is CSANLAGGSQYF. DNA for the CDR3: TGCAGTGCGAATTTAGCGGGAGGGTCCCAGTACTTC.